This T cell receptor (beta chain) was retrieved from a study of naive and memory T cell subsets. The germline gives CDR1 MNHNS, CDR2 SASEGT. V lost 2 bases and J lost 0; bases outside the gene matches: 6. The CDR3 runs to 18 residues. This clonotype has at least ten counts. The SP2 primer and nested alpha and beta constant region primers amplified ligated cDNA in four rounds. TCRdb analysed the UMI-ligation and nested PCR reads with MiXCR anew, one entry per CDR3 protein. The sample yields more than 30,000 distinct CDR3 sequences, less than 8.5% seen once. Sample treatment: skin biopsy from PPD injection site in Mantoux-positive individual. A UMI-containing oligonucleotide was joined by 3' ligation to the TCR cDNA template. Biopsied sites were PPD injections in people with a positive Mantoux test. Reverse transcription used DNase-treated unsorted total RNA, aiming for roughly 1 to 1000 ng.

The clonotype was recovered from an adult in good health. Here the sequenced sample was skin, taken from a tuberculin skin test site. This chain uses TRBV6-1 with TRBJ2-6; 8 bases are a match to TRBD2. CDR3 sequence (DNA): TGTGCCAGCAGTGAATTCGCGGGGGGAAGCTCTGGGGCCAACGTCCTGACTTTC. Translated, it gives CASSEFAGGSSGANVLTF.